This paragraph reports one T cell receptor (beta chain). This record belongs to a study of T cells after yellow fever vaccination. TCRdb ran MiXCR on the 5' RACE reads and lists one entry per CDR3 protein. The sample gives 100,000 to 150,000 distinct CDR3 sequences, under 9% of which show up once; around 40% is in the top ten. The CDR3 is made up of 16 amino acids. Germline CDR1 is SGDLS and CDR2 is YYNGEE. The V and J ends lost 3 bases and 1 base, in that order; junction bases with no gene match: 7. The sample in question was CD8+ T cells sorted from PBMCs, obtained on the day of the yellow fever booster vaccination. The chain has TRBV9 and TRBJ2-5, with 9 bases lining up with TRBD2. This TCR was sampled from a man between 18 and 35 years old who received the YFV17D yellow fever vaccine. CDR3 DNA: TGTGCCAGCAGCGGGGCTAGCGGGACGAGCCAAGAGACCCAGTACTTC. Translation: CASSGASGTSQETQYF.